This entry lists 7 T cell receptor beta chains sequenced from one sample in a study of patients with pleural tuberculosis. TCRdb called the reads again in MiXCR, with one record for every CDR3 protein. The sample has 40,000 to 55,000 distinct CDR3 sequences; 5.5% to 8% are singletons. These receptors all stem from a human donor with pleural tuberculosis.

This clonotype was seen ten or more times. The CDR3 DNA reads as TGCGCCAGCAGCTTGTGGGGGTACATTTCTATGAACACTGAAGCTTTCTTT. Amino acids: CASSLWGYISMNTEAFF. The rearrangement uses TRBV5-1 and TRBJ1-1; TRBD1 is a possible D gene (5 bases). The V gene lost 1 base and the J gene lost 0 bases, with 16 bases spanning the gap. CDR1 is SGHRS and CDR2 is YFSETQ in the germline V gene. The CDR3 length is 17 residues.

This clonotype was recorded at least ten times. The chain couples TRBV5-1 to TRBJ2-1; D is ambiguous. Between the trimmed V and J ends, which lost 0 bases and 4 bases, there was a span of 5 bases. Per germline, CDR1 SGHRS and CDR2 YFSETQ. The CDR3 is made up of 13 amino acids. CDR3 nucleotide sequence: TGCGCCAGCAGCTTGGGGTCTTACAATGAGCAGTTCTTC. This translates into CASSLGSYNEQFF. The variable domain in full, with the rest retrieved from reference TRBV5-1 and TRBJ2-1, is KAGVTQTPRYLIKTRGQQVTLSCSPISGHRSVSWYQQTPGQGLQFLFEYFSETQRNKGNFPGRFSGRQFSNSRSEMNVSTLELGDSALYLCASSLGSYNEQFFGPGTRLTVL.

This clonotype was counted ten times or more. V gene TRBV4-3 combines with J gene TRBJ1-5; possibly TRBD1 for D (6 bases). The CDR3 is made up of 14 amino acids. Germline lookup yields CDR1 LGHNA and CDR2 YSLEER. The germline V and J ends were trimmed by 4 bases and 6 bases, with 13 bases remaining between them. The CDR3 DNA reads as TGCGCCAGCAGCCCGAACAGGGAGTTTCAGCCCCAGCATTTT. It yields the protein CASSPNREFQPQHF.

By sample share, this clonotype is medium-sized. CDR3 DNA: TGTGCCAGCAGTTTAGGGTACGAGCAGTACTTC. Its protein product is CASSLGYEQYF. The rearrangement links TRBV27 to TRBJ2-7; unclear D gene. Germline-derived CDR1 and CDR2 are MNHEY and SMNVEV (reference sequence). CDR3 length: 11 amino acids. Trimming removed 2 bases from V and 4 bases from J, with 3 bases in between.

The J gene is TRBJ2-1, the V gene TRBV12-3 or TRBV12-4, with a weak D call TRBD1 (5 bases). V lost 6 bases, J lost 0 bases, and 15 bases lay in between. CDR3 length equals 16 residues. CDR3 region: CASRGINQGSYNEQFF. CDR3 in DNA: TGTGCCAGCAGAGGGATCAACCAGGGCTCCTACAATGAGCAGTTCTTC.

This clonotype was observed a handful of times. This chain joins TRBV11-2 and TRBJ2-7; D is undetermined. The CDR3 contains 12 residues. Per the germline V gene, CDR1 is SGHAT and CDR2 is FQNNGV. Deletions cut 4 bases from V and 3 bases from J, with 7 bases between. In DNA, the CDR3 is TGTGCCAGCAGCTACGGCTTCTACGAGCAGTACGTC. Translation gives CASSYGFYEQYV.

A note on this clonotype: With a much larger clone just one base away, this may be a read error. The V and J genes are TRBV2 and TRBJ1-1, with D possibly matching TRBD1 (6 bases). The CDR3 runs to 15 residues. Germline lookup yields CDR1 SNHLY and CDR2 FYNNEI. Trimming pared 8 bases from V and 0 bases from J, leaving 16 bases between. CDR3 in DNA: TGTGCCAGCGGAGGGGAACAGGGCATGAACACTGAAGCTTTCTTT. Residues: CASGGEQGMNTEAFF.